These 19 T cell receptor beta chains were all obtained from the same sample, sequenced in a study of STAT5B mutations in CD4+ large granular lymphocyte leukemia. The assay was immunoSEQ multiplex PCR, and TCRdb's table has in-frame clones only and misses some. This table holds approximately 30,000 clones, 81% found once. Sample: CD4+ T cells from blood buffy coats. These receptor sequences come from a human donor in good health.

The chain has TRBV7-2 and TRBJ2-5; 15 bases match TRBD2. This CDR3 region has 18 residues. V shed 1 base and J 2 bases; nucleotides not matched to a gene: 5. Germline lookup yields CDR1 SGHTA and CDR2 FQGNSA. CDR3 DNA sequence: TGTGCCAGCAGCTTAGTCGGACTAGCGGGAGGGTTGCAAGAGACCCAGTACTTC. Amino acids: CASSLVGLAGGLQETQYF.

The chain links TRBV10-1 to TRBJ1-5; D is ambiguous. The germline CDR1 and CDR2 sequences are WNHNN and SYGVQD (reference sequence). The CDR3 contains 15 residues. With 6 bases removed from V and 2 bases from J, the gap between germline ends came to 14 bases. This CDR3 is CASSPGSEGNQPQHF. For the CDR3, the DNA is TGCGCCAGCAGCCCGGGGTCCGAGGGCAATCAGCCCCAGCATTTT.

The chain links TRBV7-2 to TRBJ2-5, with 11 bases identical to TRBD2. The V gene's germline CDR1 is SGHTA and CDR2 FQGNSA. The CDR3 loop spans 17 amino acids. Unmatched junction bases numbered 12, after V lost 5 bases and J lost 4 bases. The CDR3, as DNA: TGTGCCAGCAGCCAAGCGACTAGCGGGAAAGTGCGAGAGACCCAGTACTTC. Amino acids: CASSQATSGKVRETQYF.

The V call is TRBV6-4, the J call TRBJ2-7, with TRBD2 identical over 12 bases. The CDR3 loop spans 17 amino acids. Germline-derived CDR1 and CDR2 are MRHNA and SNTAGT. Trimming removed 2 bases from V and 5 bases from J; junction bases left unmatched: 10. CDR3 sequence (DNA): TGTGCCAGCAGTGACCGACTAGCGGGAGTATTTGTCCACGAGCAGTACTTC. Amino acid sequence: CASSDRLAGVFVHEQYF.

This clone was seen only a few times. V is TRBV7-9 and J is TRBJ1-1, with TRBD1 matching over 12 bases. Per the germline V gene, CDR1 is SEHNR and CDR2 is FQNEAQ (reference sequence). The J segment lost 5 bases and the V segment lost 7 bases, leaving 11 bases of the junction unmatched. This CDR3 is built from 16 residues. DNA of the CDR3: TGTGCCAGCACCTACGGGACAGGGGGCGTTCGGACTGAAGCTTTCTTT. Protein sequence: CASTYGTGGVRTEAFF.

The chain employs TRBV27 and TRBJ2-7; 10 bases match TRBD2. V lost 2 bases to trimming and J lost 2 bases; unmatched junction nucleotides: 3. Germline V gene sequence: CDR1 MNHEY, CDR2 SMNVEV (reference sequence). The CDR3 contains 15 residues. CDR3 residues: CASSLLAGVTYEQYF. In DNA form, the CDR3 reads TGTGCCAGCAGTTTACTAGCGGGGGTCACCTACGAGCAGTACTTC.

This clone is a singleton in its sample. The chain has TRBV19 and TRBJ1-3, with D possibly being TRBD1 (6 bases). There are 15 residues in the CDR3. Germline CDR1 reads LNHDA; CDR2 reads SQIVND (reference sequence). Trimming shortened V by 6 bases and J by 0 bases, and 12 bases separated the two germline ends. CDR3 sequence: CASRITGISGNTIYF. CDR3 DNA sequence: TGTGCCAGTAGGATTACAGGGATCTCTGGAAACACCATATATTTT.

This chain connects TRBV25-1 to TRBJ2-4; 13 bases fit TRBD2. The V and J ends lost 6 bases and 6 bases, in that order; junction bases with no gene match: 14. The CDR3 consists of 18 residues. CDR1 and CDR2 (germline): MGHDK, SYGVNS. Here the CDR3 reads CASSETGLAGEGRNIQYF. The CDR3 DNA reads TGTGCCAGCAGCGAGACAGGACTAGCGGGAGAGGGGAGAAACATTCAGTACTTC.

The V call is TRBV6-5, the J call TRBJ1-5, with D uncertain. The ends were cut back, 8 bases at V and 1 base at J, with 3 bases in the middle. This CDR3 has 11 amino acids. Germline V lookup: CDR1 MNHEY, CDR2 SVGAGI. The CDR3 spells CASGSNQPQHF. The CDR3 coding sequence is TGTGCCAGCGGGAGCAATCAGCCCCAGCATTTT.

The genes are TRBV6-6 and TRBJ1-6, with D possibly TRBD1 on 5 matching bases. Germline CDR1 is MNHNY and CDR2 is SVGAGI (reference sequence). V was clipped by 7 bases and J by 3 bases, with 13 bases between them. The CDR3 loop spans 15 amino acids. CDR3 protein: CASNERQNYNSPLHF. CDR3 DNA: TGTGCCAGCAATGAAAGACAGAACTATAATTCACCCCTCCACTTT.

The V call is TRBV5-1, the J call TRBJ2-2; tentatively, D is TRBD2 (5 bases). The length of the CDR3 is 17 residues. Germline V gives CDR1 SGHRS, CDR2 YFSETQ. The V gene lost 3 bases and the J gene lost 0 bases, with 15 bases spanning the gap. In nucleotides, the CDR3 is TGCGCCAGCAGCTCTTCTTTTTTGACTACGAACACCGGGGAGCTGTTTTTT. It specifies CASSSSFLTTNTGELFF.

The CDR3 protein is CASSRAGGEGNEQFF. The DNA for the CDR3 is TGTGCCAGCAGCCGAGCAGGGGGCGAGGGCAATGAGCAGTTCTTC. The chain combines TRBV27 with TRBJ2-1; the match to TRBD1 covers 8 bases. J lost 6 bases, V lost 6 bases, and 10 bases had no gene match. The CDR3 has 15 amino acids. The germline V gene encodes CDR1 MNHEY and CDR2 SMNVEV (reference sequence).

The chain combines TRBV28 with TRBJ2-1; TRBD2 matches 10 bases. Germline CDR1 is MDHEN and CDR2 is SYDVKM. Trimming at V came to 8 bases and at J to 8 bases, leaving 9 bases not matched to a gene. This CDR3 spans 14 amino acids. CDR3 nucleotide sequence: TGTGCCAGCCGGACTAGCGGAGGGGTCTATGAGCAGTTCTTC. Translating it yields CASRTSGGVYEQFF.

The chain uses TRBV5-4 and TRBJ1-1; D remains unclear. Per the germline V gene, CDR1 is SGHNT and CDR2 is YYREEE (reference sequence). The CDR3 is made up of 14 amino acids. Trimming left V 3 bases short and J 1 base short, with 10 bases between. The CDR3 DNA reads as TGTGCCAGCAGCTCAGCTAAGGGGAACACTGAAGCTTTCTTT. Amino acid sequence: CASSSAKGNTEAFF.

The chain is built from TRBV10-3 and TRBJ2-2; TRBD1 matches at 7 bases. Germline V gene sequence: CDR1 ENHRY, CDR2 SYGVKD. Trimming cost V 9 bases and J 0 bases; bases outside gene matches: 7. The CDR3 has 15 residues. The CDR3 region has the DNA TGTGCCATTTTAGACAGGGTGGCGAACACCGGGGAGCTGTTTTTT. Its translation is CAILDRVANTGELFF.

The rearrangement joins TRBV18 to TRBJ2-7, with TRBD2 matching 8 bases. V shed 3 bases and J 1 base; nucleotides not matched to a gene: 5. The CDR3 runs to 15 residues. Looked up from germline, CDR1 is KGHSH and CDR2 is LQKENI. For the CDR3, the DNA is TGTGCCAGCTCACCCCAACGGGAGGGGTCCTACGAGCAGTACTTC. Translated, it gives CASSPQREGSYEQYF.

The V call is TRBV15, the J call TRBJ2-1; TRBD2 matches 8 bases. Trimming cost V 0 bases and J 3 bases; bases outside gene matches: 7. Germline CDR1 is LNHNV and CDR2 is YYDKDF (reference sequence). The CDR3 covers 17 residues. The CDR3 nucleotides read TGTGCCACCAGCAGAGATATCGGCGGGAGGTTCTACAATGAGCAGTTCTTC. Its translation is CATSRDIGGRFYNEQFF.

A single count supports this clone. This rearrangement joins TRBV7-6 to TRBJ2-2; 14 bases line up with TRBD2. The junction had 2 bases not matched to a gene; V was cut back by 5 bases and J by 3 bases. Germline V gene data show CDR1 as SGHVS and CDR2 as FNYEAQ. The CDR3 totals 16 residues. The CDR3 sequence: CASSQTSGRDTGELFF. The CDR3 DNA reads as TGTGCCAGCAGCCAGACTAGCGGGAGGGACACCGGGGAGCTGTTTTTT.

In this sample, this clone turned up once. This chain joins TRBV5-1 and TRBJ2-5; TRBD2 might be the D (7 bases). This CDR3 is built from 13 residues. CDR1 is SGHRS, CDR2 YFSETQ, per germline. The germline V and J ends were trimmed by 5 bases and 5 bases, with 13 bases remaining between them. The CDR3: CASRRGGSETQYF. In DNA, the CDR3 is TGCGCCAGCAGGAGGGGGGGGTCCGAGACCCAGTACTTC.